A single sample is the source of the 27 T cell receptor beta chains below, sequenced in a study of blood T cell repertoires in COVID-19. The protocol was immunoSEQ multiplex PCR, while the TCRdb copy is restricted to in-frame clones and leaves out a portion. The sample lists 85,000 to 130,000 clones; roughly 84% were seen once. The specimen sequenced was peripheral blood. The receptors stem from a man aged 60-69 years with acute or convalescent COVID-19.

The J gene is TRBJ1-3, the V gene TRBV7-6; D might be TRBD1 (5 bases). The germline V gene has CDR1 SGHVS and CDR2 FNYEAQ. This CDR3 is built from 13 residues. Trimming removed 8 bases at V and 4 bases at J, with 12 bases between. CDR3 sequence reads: CASGGAGGNTIYF. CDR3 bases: TGTGCCAGCGGCGGGGCGGGAGGAAACACCATATATTTT.

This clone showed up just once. The CDR3 loop reads CAISVQGKNTEAFF. The DNA for the CDR3 is TGTGCCATCAGTGTGCAGGGCAAGAACACTGAAGCTTTCTTT. The chain carries TRBV10-3 and TRBJ1-1; perhaps TRBD1 as D (5 bases). This CDR3 region has 14 residues. Germline V CDR1 and CDR2: ENHRY, SYGVKD. V was shortened by 4 bases and J by 1 base, with 10 bases between the two germline ends.

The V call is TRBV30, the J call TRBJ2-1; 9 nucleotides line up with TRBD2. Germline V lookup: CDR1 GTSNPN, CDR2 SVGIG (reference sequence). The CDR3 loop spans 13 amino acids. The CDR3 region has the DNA TGTGCGGGGTCTAGCGGGATTGTATATGAGCAGTTCTTC. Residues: CAGSSGIVYEQFF.

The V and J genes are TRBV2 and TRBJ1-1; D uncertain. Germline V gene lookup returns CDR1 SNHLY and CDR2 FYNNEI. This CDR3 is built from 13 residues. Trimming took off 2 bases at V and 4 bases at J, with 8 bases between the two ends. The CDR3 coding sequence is TGTGCCAGCAGTGAATTCGGGATCACTGAAGCTTTCTTT. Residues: CASSEFGITEAFF.

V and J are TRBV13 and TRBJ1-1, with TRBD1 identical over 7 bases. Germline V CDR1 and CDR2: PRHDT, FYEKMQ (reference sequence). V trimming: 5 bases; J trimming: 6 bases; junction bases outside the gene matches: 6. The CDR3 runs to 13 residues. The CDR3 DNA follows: TGTGCCAGCAGCACACAGGGGAAGGCTGAAGCTTTCTTT. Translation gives CASSTQGKAEAFF.

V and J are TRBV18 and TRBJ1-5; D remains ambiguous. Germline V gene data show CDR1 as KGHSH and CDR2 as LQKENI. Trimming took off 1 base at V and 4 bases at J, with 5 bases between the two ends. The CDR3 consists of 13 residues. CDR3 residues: CASSPRRNQPQHF. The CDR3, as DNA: TGTGCCAGCTCACCACGGAGGAATCAGCCCCAGCATTTT.

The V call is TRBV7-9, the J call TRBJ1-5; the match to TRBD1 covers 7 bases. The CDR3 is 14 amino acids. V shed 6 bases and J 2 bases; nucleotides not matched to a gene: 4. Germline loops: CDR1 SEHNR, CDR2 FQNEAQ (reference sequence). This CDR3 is CASRNGQGNQPQHF. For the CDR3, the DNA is TGTGCCAGCAGGAATGGACAGGGCAATCAGCCCCAGCATTTT.

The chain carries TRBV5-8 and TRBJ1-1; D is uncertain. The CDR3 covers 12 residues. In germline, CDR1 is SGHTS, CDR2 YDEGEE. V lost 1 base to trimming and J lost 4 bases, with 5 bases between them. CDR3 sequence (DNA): TGTGCCAGCAGCTTGTTCGGCACTGAAGCTTTCTTT. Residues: CASSLFGTEAFF.

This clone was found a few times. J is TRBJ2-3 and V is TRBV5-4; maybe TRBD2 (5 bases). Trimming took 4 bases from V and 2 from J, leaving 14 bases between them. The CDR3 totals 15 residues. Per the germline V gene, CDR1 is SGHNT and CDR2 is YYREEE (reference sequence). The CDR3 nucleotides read TGTGCCAGCAGCCCCGGTCAAGCGGACACAGATACGCAGTATTTT. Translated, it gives CASSPGQADTDTQYF.

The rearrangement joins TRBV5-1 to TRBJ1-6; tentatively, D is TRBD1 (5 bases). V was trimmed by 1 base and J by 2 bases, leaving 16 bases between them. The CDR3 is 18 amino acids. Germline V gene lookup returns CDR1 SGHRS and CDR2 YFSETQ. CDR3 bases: TGCGCCAGCAGCTTGCAAGGACAAGGCGGGACCTATAATTCACCCCTCCACTTT. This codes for CASSLQGQGGTYNSPLHF.

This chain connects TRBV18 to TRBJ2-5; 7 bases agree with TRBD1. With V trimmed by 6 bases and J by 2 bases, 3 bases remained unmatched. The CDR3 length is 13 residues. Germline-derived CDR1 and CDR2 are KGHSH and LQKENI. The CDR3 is CASSPTGQETQYF. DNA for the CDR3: TGTGCCAGCTCGCCGACAGGGCAAGAGACCCAGTACTTC.

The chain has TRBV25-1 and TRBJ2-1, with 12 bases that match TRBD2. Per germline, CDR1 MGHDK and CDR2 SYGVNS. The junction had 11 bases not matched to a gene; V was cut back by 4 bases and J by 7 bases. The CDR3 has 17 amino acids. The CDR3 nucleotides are TGTGCCAGCAGTGCCAATTTGAGGCTAGCGGGAGGGAATGAGCAGTTCTTC. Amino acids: CASSANLRLAGGNEQFF.

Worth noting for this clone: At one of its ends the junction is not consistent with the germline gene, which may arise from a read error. The CDR3 is CASSLRVGVGETQYF. CDR3 nucleotide sequence: TGTGCTAGCAGCTTACGAGTCGGGGTGGGAGAGACCCAGTACTTC. The rearrangement uses TRBV7-7 and TRBJ2-5; TRBD2 might be the D (5 bases). The CDR3 runs 15 residues. Germline V lookup: CDR1 SSHAT, CDR2 FNYEAQ (reference sequence).

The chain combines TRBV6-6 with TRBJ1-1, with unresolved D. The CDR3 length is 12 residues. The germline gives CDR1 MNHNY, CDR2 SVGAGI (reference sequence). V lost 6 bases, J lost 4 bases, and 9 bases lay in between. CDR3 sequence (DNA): TGTGCCAGCAGACATTTTGGCACTGAAGCTTTCTTT. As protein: CASRHFGTEAFF.

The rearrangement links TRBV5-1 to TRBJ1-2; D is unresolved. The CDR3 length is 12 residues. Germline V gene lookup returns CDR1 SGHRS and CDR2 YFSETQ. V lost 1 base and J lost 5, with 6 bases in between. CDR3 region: CASSLHEYGYTF. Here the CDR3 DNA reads TGCGCCAGCAGCTTGCATGAGTATGGCTACACCTTC. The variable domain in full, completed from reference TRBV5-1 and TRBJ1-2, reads KAGVTQTPRYLIKTRGQQVTLSCSPISGHRSVSWYQQTPGQGLQFLFEYFSETQRNKGNFPGRFSGRQFSNSRSEMNVSTLELGDSALYLCASSLHEYGYTFGSGTRLTVV.

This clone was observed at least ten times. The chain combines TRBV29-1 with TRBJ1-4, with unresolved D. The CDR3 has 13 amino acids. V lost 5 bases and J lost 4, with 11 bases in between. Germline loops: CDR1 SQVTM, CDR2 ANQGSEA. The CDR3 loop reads CSVNSGFNEKLFF. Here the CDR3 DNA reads TGCAGCGTTAACTCGGGATTTAATGAAAAACTGTTTTTT.

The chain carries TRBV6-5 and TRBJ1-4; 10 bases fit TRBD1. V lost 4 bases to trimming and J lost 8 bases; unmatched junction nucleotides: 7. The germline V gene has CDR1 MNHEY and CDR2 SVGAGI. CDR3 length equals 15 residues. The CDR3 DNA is TGTGCCAGCAGTTCCGCCGGGACAGGGGTAGAAAAACTGTTTTTT. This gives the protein CASSSAGTGVEKLFF.

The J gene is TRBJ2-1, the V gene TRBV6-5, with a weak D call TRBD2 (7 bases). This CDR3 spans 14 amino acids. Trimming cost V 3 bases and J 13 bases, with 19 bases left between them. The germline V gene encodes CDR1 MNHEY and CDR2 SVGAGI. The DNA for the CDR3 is TGTGCCAGCAGTTATTTGAGGGGGGAGGGCCTACAGTTCTTC. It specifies CASSYLRGEGLQFF.

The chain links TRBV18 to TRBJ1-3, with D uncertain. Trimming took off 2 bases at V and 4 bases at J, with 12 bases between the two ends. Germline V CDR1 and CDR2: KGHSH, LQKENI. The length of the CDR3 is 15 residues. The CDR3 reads CASSPNFGLGNTIYF. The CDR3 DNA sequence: TGTGCCAGCTCACCAAATTTTGGGCTAGGAAACACCATATATTTT.

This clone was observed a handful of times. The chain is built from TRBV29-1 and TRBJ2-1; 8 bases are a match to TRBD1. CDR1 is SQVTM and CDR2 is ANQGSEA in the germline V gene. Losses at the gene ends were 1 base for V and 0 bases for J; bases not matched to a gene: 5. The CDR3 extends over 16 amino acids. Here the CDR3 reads CSVEAGTGFSYNEQFF. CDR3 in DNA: TGCAGCGTTGAAGCCGGGACAGGCTTCTCCTACAATGAGCAGTTCTTC.

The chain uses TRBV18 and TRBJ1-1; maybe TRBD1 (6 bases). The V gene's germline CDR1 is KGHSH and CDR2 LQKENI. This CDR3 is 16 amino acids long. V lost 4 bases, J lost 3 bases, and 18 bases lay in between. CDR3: CASSQNGGVTHTEAFF. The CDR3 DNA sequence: TGTGCCAGCTCACAAAATGGGGGCGTTACGCACACTGAAGCTTTCTTT.

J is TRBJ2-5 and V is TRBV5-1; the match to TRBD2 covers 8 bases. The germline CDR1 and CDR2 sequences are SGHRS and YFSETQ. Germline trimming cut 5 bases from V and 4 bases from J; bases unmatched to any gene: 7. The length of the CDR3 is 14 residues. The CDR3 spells CASSPSGGGETQYF. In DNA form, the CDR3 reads TGCGCCAGCAGTCCCTCGGGGGGGGGAGAGACCCAGTACTTC.

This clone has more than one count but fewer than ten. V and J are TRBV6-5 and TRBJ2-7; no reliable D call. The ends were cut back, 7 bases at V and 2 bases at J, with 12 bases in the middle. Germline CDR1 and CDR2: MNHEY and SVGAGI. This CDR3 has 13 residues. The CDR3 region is CASTSGSPYEQYF. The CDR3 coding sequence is TGTGCCAGCACTTCGGGTAGCCCCTACGAGCAGTACTTC.

The chain's CDR3 is CAWRPRTGPMNTEAFF. CDR3 in DNA: TGTGCCTGGAGGCCCCGGACAGGCCCAATGAACACTGAAGCTTTCTTT. This chain joins TRBV30 and TRBJ1-1, with 7 bases lining up with TRBD1. This CDR3 has 16 residues. Germline CDR1 reads GTSNPN; CDR2 reads SVGIG (reference sequence). Germline trimming cut 3 bases from V and 0 bases from J; bases unmatched to any gene: 10.

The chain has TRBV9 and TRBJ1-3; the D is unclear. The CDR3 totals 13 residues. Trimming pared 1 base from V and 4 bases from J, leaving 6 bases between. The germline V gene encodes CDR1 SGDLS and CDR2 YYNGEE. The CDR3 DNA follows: TGTGCCAGCAGCGTACAGTCCGGAAACACCATATATTTT. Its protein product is CASSVQSGNTIYF.

CDR3 nucleotides: TGTGCCAGCAGCCAGTCCCTATCAACCCTCGCCAATGAGCAGTTCTTC. This gives the protein CASSQSLSTLANEQFF. V is TRBV3-1 (or the pseudogene TRBV3-2) and J is TRBJ2-1; D ambiguous. This CDR3 has 16 amino acids. V was shortened by 3 bases and J by 6 bases, with 18 bases between the two germline ends. From germline, CDR1 is LGHDT and CDR2 YNNKEL (reference sequence).

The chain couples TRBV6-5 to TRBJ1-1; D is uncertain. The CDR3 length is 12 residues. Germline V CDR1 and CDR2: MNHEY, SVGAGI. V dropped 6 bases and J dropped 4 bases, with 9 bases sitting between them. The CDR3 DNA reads TGTGCCAGCAGCCGGCGGGGCACTGAAGCTTTCTTT. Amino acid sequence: CASSRRGTEAFF.